This TCR beta chain derives from a study of blood T cell repertoires in COVID-19. Generated by immunoSEQ multiplex PCR, the TCRdb table keeps only in-frame clones and is missing some. Among about 53,000 clones listed, 65% to 85% were seen once. Germline V CDR1 and CDR2: SGHRS, YFSETQ. CDR3 length equals 17 residues. The V end lost 0 bases, the J end lost 4 bases, and 16 bases lay between the germline ends. The chain employs TRBV5-1 and TRBJ1-4; perhaps TRBD1 as D (5 bases). The origin of this receptor is a human donor with active or convalescent COVID-19. The donor label of this sample is uncertain. Specimen: peripheral blood. The CDR3 reads CASSLVPGQQNNEKLFF. The CDR3 coding sequence is TGCGCCAGCAGCTTGGTGCCAGGGCAGCAAAATAATGAAAAACTGTTTTTT.